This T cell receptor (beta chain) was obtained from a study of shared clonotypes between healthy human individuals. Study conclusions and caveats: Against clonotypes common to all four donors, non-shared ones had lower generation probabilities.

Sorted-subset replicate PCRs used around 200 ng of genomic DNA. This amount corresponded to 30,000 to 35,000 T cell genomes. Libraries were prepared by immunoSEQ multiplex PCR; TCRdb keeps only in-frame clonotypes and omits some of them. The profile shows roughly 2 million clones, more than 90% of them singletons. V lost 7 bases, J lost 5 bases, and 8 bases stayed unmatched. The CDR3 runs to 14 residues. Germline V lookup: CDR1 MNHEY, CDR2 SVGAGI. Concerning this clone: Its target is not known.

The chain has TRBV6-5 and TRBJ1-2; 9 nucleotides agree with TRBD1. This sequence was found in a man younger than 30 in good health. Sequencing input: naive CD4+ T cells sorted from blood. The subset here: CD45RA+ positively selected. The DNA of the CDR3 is TGTGCCAGCACCAGTACAGGGGGCCGGTATGGCTACACCTTC. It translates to CASTSTGGRYGYTF.